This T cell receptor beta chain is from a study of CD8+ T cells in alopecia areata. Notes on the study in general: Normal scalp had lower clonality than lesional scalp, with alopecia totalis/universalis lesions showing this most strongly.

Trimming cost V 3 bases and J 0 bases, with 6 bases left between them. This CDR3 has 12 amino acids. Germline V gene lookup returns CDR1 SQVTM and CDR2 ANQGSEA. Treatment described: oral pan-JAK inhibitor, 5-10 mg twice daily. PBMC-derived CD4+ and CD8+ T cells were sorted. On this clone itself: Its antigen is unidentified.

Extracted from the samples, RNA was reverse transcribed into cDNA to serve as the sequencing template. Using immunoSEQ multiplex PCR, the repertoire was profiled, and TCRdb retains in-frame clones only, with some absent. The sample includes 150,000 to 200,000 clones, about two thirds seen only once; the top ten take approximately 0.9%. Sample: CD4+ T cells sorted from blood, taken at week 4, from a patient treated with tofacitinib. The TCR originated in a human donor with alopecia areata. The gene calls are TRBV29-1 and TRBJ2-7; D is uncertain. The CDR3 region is CSVEVNSYEQYF. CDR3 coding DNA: TGCAGCGTTGAGGTCAACTCCTACGAGCAGTACTTC.